This note documents a single TCR beta chain sequence. Antigen: not known. This specimen belongs to a study of identical twins. The cDNA had a unique molecular identifier and a template-switch universal primer site. Using its own MiXCR run on the 5' RACE reads, TCRdb lists one record per CDR3 protein. The sample includes approximately 530,000 distinct CDR3 sequences, approximately 20% seen only once; the top ten take approximately 0.52%. Overall study results and limits: A partial confounding effect on zero-insertion analyses could come from invariant MAIT and iNKT cells.

CDR1 and CDR2 from the germline V gene are SGHRS and YFSETQ. The CDR3 consists of 17 residues. The V end lost 0 bases, the J end lost 7 bases, and 20 bases lay between the germline ends. These data were also reused for a study on yellow fever vaccine responses in identical twins.

The sequencing input was CD4+ T cells sorted from blood. This chain uses TRBV5-1 with TRBJ2-1; D gene ambiguous. This clonotype was obtained from a woman between 18 and 29 years old in good health. The CDR3 region has the DNA TGCGCCAGCAGCTTGGCCTTGTTAGCCAGAGCTAGGAATGAGCAGTTCTTC. The encoded protein is CASSLALLARARNEQFF.